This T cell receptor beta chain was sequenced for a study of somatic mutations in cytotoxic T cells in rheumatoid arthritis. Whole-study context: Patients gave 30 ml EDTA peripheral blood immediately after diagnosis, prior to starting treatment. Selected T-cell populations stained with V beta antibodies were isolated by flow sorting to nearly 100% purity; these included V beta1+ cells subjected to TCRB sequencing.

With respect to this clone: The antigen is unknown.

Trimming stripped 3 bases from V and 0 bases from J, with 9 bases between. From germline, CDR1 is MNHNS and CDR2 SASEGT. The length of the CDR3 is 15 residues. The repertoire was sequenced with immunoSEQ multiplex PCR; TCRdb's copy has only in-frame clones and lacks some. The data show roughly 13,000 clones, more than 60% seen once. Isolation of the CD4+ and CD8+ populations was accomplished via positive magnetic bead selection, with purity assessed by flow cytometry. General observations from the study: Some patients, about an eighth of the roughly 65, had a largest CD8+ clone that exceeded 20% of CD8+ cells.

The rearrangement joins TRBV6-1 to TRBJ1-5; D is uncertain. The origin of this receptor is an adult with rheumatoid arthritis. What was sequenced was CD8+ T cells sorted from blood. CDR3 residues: CASSELRGSNQPQHF. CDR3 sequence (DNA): TGTGCCAGCAGTGAGTTACGGGGTAGCAATCAGCCCCAGCATTTT.